This T cell receptor (beta chain) was captured in a study of shared clonotypes between healthy human individuals. Overall study context: The plates for each donor numbered three CD4 naive, three CD4 memory, two CD8 naive and one CD8 memory.

Broader study findings: Clonotype sharing levels among donors were expected to vary with sequencing depth.

This CDR3 spans 15 amino acids. Trimming took off 10 bases at V and 0 bases at J, with 13 bases between the two ends. Germline assignment: CDR1 LNHDA and CDR2 SQIVND (reference sequence). Using immunoSEQ multiplex PCR, the repertoire was profiled, and TCRdb retains in-frame clones only, with some absent. Of around 1.1 million clones listed, around three quarters were seen once; the top ten hold roughly 0.9%. Points on this clone: What it binds is unknown.

The V call is TRBV19, the J call TRBJ2-6; D is perhaps TRBD1 (6 bases). Sequenced material: memory CD4+ T cells from PBMCs. Sample subset: CD45RA-negative fraction. This receptor was identified in a man between 18 and 29 years old in good health. Some clones in this sample may be carry-over from other donors' samples. The CDR3 DNA follows: TGTGCCACCACGACAGGTAGCTCTGGGGCCAACGTCCTGACTTTC. Amino acid sequence: CATTTGSSGANVLTF.